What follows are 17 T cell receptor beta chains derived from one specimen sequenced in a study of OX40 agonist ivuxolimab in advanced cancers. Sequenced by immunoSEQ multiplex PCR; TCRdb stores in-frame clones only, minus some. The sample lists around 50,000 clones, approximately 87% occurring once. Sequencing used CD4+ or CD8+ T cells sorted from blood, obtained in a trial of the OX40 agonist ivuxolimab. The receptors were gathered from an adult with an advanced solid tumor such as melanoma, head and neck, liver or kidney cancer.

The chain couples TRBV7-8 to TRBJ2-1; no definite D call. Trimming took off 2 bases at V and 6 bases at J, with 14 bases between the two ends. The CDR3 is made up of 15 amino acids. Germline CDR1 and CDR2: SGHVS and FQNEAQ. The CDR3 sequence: CASSLLDQLGNEQFF. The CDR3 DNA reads TGTGCCAGCAGCTTACTCGACCAGCTGGGCAATGAGCAGTTCTTC.

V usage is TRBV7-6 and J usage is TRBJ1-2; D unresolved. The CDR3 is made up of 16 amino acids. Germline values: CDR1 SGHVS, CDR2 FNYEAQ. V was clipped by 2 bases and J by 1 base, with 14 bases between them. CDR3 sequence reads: CASSLTGDTYNYGYTF. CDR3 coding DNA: TGTGCCAGCAGCTTAACTGGTGACACTTATAACTATGGCTACACCTTC. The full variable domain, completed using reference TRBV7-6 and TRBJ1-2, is GAGVSQSPRYKVTKRGQDVALRCDPISGHVSLYWYRQALGQGPEFLTYFNYEAQQDKSGLPNDRFSAERPEGSISTLTIQRTEQRDSAMYRCASSLTGDTYNYGYTFGSGTRLTVV.

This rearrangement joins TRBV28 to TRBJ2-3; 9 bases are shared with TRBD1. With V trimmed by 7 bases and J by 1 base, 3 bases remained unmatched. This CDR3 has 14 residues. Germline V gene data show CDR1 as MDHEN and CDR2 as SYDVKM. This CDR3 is CASNRQGGTDTQYF. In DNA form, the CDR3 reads TGTGCCAGCAACAGACAGGGGGGCACAGATACGCAGTATTTT.

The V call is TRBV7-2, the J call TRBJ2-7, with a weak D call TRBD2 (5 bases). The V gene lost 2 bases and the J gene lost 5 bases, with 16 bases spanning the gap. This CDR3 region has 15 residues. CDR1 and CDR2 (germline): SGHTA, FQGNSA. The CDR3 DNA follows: TGTGCCAGCAGCTTATTGAGCGATGGGAGTAACGAGCAGTACTTC. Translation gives CASSLLSDGSNEQYF.

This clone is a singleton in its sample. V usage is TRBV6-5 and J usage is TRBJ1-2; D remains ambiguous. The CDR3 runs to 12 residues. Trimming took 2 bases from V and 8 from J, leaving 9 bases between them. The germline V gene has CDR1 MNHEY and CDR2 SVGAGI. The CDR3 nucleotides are TGTGCCAGCAGTTACGGAGGGAACGGCTACACCTTC. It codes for CASSYGGNGYTF.

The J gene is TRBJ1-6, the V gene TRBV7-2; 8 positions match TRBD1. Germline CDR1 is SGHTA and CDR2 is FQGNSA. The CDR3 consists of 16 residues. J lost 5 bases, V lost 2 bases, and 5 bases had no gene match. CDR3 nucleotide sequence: TGTGCCAGCAGCTTACTCGGACAGGGCAATAATTCACCCCTCCACTTT. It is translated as CASSLLGQGNNSPLHF.

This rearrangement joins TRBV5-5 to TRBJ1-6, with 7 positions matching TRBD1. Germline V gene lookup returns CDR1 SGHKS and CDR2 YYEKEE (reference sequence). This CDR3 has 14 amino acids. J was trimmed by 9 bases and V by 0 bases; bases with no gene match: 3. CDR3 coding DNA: TGTGCCAGCAGCTTGGGACAGGGAGGTTCACCCCTCCACTTT. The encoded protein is CASSLGQGGSPLHF.

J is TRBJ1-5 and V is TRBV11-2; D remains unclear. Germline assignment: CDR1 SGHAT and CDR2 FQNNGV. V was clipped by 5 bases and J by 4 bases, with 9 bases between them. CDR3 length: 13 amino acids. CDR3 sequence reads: CASSPGLNQPQHF. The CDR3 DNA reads TGTGCCAGCAGCCCGGGTCTTAATCAGCCCCAGCATTTT. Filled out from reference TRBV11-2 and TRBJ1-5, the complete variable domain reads EAGVAQSPRYKIIEKRQSVAFWCNPISGHATLYWYQQILGQGPKLLIQFQNNGVVDDSQLPKDRFSAERLKGVDSTLKIQPAKLEDSAVYLCASSPGLNQPQHFGDGTRLSIL.

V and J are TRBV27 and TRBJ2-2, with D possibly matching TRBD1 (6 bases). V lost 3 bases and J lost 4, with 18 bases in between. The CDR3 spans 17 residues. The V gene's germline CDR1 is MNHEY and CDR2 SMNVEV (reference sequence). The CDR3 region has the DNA TGTGCCAGCAGTTTCGGTGGGGGCGCCGGCCCCACCGGGGAGCTGTTTTTT. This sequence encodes CASSFGGGAGPTGELFF.

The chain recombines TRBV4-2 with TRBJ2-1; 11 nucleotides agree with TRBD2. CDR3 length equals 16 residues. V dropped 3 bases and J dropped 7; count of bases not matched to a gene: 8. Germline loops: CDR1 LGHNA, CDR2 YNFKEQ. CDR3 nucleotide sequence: TGTGCCAGCAGCCATTTAACTAGCGGGAGTGGTAATGAGCAGTTCTTC. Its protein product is CASSHLTSGSGNEQFF.

The CDR3 region is CASSLARDGQPQHF. DNA for the CDR3: TGTGCCAGCAGCTTGGCAAGGGACGGTCAGCCCCAGCATTTT. This chain links TRBV5-6 with TRBJ1-5, with a possible D match to TRBD1 (5 bases). From germline, CDR1 is SGHDT and CDR2 YYEEEE. V was cut by 0 bases and J by 6 bases, with 10 bases left in between. The CDR3 extends over 14 amino acids.

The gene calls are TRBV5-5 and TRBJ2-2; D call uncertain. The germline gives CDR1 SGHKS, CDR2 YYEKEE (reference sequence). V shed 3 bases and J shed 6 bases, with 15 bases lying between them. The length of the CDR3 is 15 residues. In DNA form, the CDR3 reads TGTGCCAGCAGCTACTCGGCACTAAGGCCCGGGGAGCTGTTTTTT. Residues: CASSYSALRPGELFF.

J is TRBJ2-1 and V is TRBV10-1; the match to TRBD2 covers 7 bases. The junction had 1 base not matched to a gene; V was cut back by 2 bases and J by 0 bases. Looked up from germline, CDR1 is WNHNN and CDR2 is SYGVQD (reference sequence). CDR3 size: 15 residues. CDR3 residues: CASSESGNSYNEQFF. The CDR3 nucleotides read TGCGCCAGCAGTGAGAGCGGGAACTCCTACAATGAGCAGTTCTTC.

This CDR3 reads CASSLGLAGGPGTQYF. As DNA, the CDR3 is TGCGCCAGCAGCCTCGGACTAGCGGGAGGCCCGGGTACGCAGTATTTT. The rearrangement joins TRBV4-3 to TRBJ2-3, with 14 bases fitting TRBD2. CDR1 LGHNA and CDR2 YSLEER come from the germline V gene. The CDR3 has 16 residues. Trimming took 4 bases from V and 8 from J; bases not matched to a gene: 8.

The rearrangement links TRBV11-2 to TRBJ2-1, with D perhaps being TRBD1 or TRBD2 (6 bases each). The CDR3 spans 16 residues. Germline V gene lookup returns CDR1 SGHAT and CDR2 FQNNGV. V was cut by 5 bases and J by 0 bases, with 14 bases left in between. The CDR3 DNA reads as TGTGCCAGCAGCCCCAAGGCGGGACACTCCTACAATGAGCAGTTCTTC. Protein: CASSPKAGHSYNEQFF.

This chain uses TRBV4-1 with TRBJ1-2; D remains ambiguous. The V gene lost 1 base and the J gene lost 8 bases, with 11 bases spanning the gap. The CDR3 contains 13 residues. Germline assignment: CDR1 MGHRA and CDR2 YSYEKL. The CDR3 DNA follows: TGCGCCAGCAGCCAAGTAGTCTTAGGGGGCTACACCTTC. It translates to CASSQVVLGGYTF.

The CDR3 spells CATTPRGGRRETQYF. In DNA, the CDR3 is TGTGCCACCACCCCCCGGGGGGGGCGCAGGGAGACCCAGTACTTC. The rearrangement uses TRBV5-8 and TRBJ2-5; 8 bases agree with TRBD2. Unmatched junction bases numbered 15, after V lost 9 bases and J lost 5 bases. CDR3 length equals 15 residues. Germline loops: CDR1 SGHTS, CDR2 YDEGEE.